This TCR beta chain emerged from a study of T-cell reconstitution after alpha-beta-depleted transplantation in children. V dropped 4 bases and J dropped 1 base, with 11 bases sitting between them. CDR1 is SGHVS and CDR2 is FQNEAQ in the germline V gene. The CDR3 is 15 amino acids. This clonotype was seen at least ten times. Its antigen is undetermined. During its preparation, the TCRbeta library received unique molecular identifiers. Via MiXCR, TCRdb re-called the PCR reads, giving one row per CDR3 protein. The sample includes around 200,000 distinct CDR3 sequences, approximately 11% of them seen just once. Notes on the study in general: Recipient T cells and thymic progenitors that survived gave rise to the high TCRbeta diversity observed at day 60 in some patients. Expanded graft clones numbering several hundred reportedly gave rise to alpha-beta T cells about two months after transplant. The authors attributed T-cell counts and diversity one year after transplant mostly to newly produced T cells.

Sequencing was performed on PBMCs, taken before TCRalphabeta/CD19-depleted stem cell transplant. The chain is built from TRBV7-8 and TRBJ1-5; a weak D match, TRBD1 (6 bases). The sequence was collected from a child younger than two with acute myeloid leukemia, due to receive a stem cell transplant. In nucleotides, the CDR3 is TGTGCCAGCAGCTGGGGACACATGAGCAATCAGCCCCAGCATTTT. Residues: CASSWGHMSNQPQHF.